A single sample is the source of the 31 T cell receptor beta chains below, sequenced in a study of T-cell memory formation after mild COVID-19 (dated by TCRdb to the early 2020s). Library construction relied on 5' RACE. These reads were obtained on an Illumina NovaSeq 6000. TCRdb reran the public reads through fastp at Q25 and MiXCR, keeping productive beta chains. CDR3 protein duplicates are merged, each entry listing the most common genes and DNA. A total of some 600,000 distinct CDR3 sequences appear in this sample, 15% to 20% of them only once. The ten most abundant clones make up about 7.5% of the sample. Sequencing was performed on PBMCs or a T cell subset sorted from them (not recorded which). These receptors were taken from an adult woman who had mild COVID-19 (a few samples of this study predate the infection). The sample titles of this study are shuffled in the database, so cell type and time point are left out; the donor was told from shared clones.

This clonotype has just a few counts. The CDR3 bases are TGTGCCAGCAGCCCCCAAGGGGGGGGCCCCTACAATGAGCAGTTCTTC. Protein sequence: CASSPQGGGPYNEQFF. The chain has TRBV7-3 and TRBJ2-1; D perhaps matches TRBD2 (7 bases). The CDR3 spans 16 residues. Per the germline V gene, CDR1 is SGHTA and CDR2 is FQGTGA. Trimming pared 5 bases from V and 2 bases from J, leaving 16 bases between.

There are a few counts of this clonotype. The CDR3: CASRAPETGEDEAFF. CDR3 sequence (DNA): TGTGCCAGCAGGGCCCCGGAGACAGGGGAGGACGAAGCTTTCTTT. V is TRBV28 and J is TRBJ1-1, with TRBD1 matching over 8 bases. Germline CDR1 is MDHEN and CDR2 is SYDVKM. The junction had 14 bases not matched to a gene; V was cut back by 6 bases and J by 8 bases. The CDR3 totals 15 residues.

J is TRBJ2-7 and V is TRBV5-1; D not resolved. The V gene's germline CDR1 is SGHRS and CDR2 YFSETQ. V gave up 5 bases and J gave up 2 bases, with 11 bases separating them. The length of the CDR3 is 13 residues. Here the CDR3 reads CASSTAAAYEQYF. CDR3 DNA: TGCGCCAGCAGTACGGCTGCCGCCTACGAGCAGTACTTC.

V gene TRBV11-2 combines with J gene TRBJ1-5; 10 bases match TRBD1. CDR3 size: 13 residues. The ends lost 7 bases at V and 9 bases at J; junction bases unmatched: 6. Looked up from germline, CDR1 is SGHAT and CDR2 is FQNNGV. CDR3 region: CASTRDRGSPQHF. CDR3 bases: TGTGCCAGCACCCGGGACAGGGGCTCGCCCCAGCATTTT.

The chain combines TRBV24-1 with TRBJ2-1; a weak D match, TRBD2 (6 bases). V was clipped by 4 bases and J by 4 bases, with 16 bases between them. CDR3 length: 16 residues. In germline, CDR1 is KGHDR, CDR2 SFDVKD. CDR3 DNA sequence: TGTGCCACCAGTGACGCGCCACTGGGGAGGTACAATGAGCAGTTCTTC. Translated: CATSDAPLGRYNEQFF.

The J gene is TRBJ1-2, the V gene TRBV27; no definite D call. Looked up from germline, CDR1 is MNHEY and CDR2 is SMNVEV (reference sequence). This CDR3 has 15 amino acids. Between the trimmed V and J ends, which lost 0 bases and 4 bases, there was a span of 12 bases. CDR3 region: CASSLSMGISYGYTF. In nucleotides, the CDR3 is TGTGCCAGCAGTTTATCGATGGGTATCAGCTATGGCTACACCTTC.

The chain uses TRBV20-1 and TRBJ2-3; TRBD2 aligns across 8 bases. CDR3 length: 16 residues. The germline gives CDR1 DFQATT, CDR2 SNEGSKA (reference sequence). Trimming cost V 0 bases and J 3 bases; bases outside gene matches: 8. The CDR3 region is CSARDQSGGDTDTQYF. The CDR3 DNA sequence: TGCAGTGCTAGAGATCAATCGGGGGGGGATACAGATACGCAGTATTTT.

This clonotype was seen only a few times. The chain joins TRBV29-1 to TRBJ2-1, with 10 bases fitting TRBD1. CDR3 size: 12 residues. The germline gives CDR1 SQVTM, CDR2 ANQGSEA. The V segment lost 4 bases and the J segment 8 bases; nucleotides outside the gene matches: 2. The CDR3 spells CSVGDRGHEQFF. CDR3 DNA: TGCAGCGTTGGGGACAGGGGCCATGAGCAGTTCTTC.

The V and J genes are TRBV19 and TRBJ2-7; TRBD2 might be the D (6 bases). Between the trimmed V and J ends, which lost 3 bases and 2 bases, there was a span of 11 bases. CDR3 length: 14 amino acids. The germline V gene has CDR1 LNHDA and CDR2 SQIVND (reference sequence). DNA for the CDR3: TGTGCCAGTAGTATCCTCACGGGGGCCTACGAGCAGTACTTC. It translates to CASSILTGAYEQYF.

The rearrangement uses TRBV29-1 and TRBJ2-1, with TRBD1 matching 7 bases. V was pared by 7 bases and J by 1 base, with 10 bases of the junction left unmatched. The CDR3 length is 15 residues. Germline values: CDR1 SQVTM, CDR2 ANQGSEA. DNA for the CDR3: TGCAGCGCCGAAAGACAGGGAAGATCCTACAATGAGCAGTTCTTC. Translating gives CSAERQGRSYNEQFF.

The sample holds a few counts of this clonotype. The chain is built from TRBV7-9 and TRBJ2-5, with D tentatively TRBD2 (6 bases). Germline V gene sequence: CDR1 SEHNR, CDR2 FQNEAQ (reference sequence). V was trimmed by 4 bases and J by 5 bases, leaving 23 bases between them. This CDR3 region has 17 residues. CDR3 residues: CASSYGRGITLRETQYF. The CDR3 DNA reads as TGTGCCAGCAGCTACGGCCGCGGGATCACCCTAAGGGAGACCCAGTACTTC. The full variable domain, its missing parts supplied by reference TRBV7-9 and TRBJ2-5, is DTGVSQNPRHKITKRGQNVTFRCDPISEHNRLYWYRQTLGQGPEFLTYFQNEAQLEKSRLLSDRFSAERPKGSFSTLEIQRTEQGDSAMYLCASSYGRGITLRETQYFGPGTRLLVL.

This clonotype has only a few counts. The chain recombines TRBV12-3 or TRBV12-4 with TRBJ2-7; the D gene is possibly TRBD1 (6 bases). There are 15 residues in the CDR3. V shed 7 bases and J shed 6 bases, with 22 bases lying between them. The CDR3 nucleotides are TGTGCCAGCAATGTCCTTGGGCAGGGGATCGGCGAGCAGTACTTC. Protein product: CASNVLGQGIGEQYF.

V gene TRBV7-9 combines with J gene TRBJ2-3, with 12 bases matching TRBD1. V gave up 4 bases and J gave up 2 bases; unmatched junction bases: 4. Germline CDR1 reads SEHNR; CDR2 reads FQNEAQ (reference sequence). The CDR3 consists of 16 residues. The CDR3 sequence: CASSSGTGGLTDTQYF. In DNA, the CDR3 is TGTGCCAGCAGCTCAGGGACAGGGGGCCTCACAGATACGCAGTATTTT.

This clonotype was seen a few times. The chain links TRBV24-1 to TRBJ2-1; TRBD1 or TRBD2 may be the D gene (6 bases each). Per the germline V gene, CDR1 is KGHDR and CDR2 is SFDVKD. V shed 0 bases and J shed 12 bases, with 8 bases lying between them. The CDR3 loop spans 12 amino acids. CDR3 region: CATSDLRGAQFF. CDR3 sequence (DNA): TGTGCCACCAGTGATTTGAGGGGGGCGCAGTTCTTC.

The J gene is TRBJ1-1, the V gene TRBV7-9; 8 bases line up with TRBD1. The CDR3 loop spans 16 amino acids. CDR1 and CDR2 from the germline V gene are SEHNR and FQNEAQ (reference sequence). V dropped 7 bases and J dropped 0; count of bases not matched to a gene: 10. This CDR3 is CASTGWLGQVNTEAFF. CDR3 bases: TGTGCCAGCACTGGTTGGTTGGGACAGGTGAACACTGAAGCTTTCTTT.

The CDR3: CSARDGAWSTEAFF. Here the CDR3 DNA reads TGCAGTGCTAGAGATGGGGCCTGGAGCACTGAAGCTTTCTTT. The gene calls are TRBV20-1 and TRBJ1-1; a possible D gene is TRBD1 (5 bases). The V gene's germline CDR1 is DFQATT and CDR2 SNEGSKA (reference sequence). CDR3 length: 14 amino acids. Trimming shortened V by 0 bases and J by 4 bases, and 12 bases separated the two germline ends.

The rearrangement joins TRBV20-1 to TRBJ2-3; 11 bases line up with TRBD2. CDR1 and CDR2 from the germline V gene are DFQATT and SNEGSKA (reference sequence). The CDR3 has 18 amino acids. Germline trimming cut 5 bases from V and 3 bases from J; bases unmatched to any gene: 16. CDR3 nucleotide sequence: TGCAGTGCTCTTAGCGGGAGGGCCGTGTGGGGTCGAACAGATACGCAGTATTTT. Protein product: CSALSGRAVWGRTDTQYF.

This clonotype appeared a few times. This chain uses TRBV5-1 with TRBJ1-6; tentatively, D is TRBD1 (5 bases). Germline loops: CDR1 SGHRS, CDR2 YFSETQ. The CDR3 has 13 residues. V shed 7 bases and J shed 5 bases, with 10 bases lying between them. CDR3 in amino acids: CASQDTDNSPLHF. In DNA form, the CDR3 reads TGCGCCAGCCAGGACACCGATAATTCACCCCTCCACTTT.

There are many counts of this clonotype. V and J are TRBV12-3 or TRBV12-4 and TRBJ2-7, with 10 nucleotides matching TRBD2. V shed 6 bases and J 3 bases; nucleotides not matched to a gene: 8. The CDR3 totals 15 residues. The CDR3 DNA sequence: TGTGCCAGCAGCTCCAGCGGGAGGGGCGGCTACGAGCAGTACTTC. Translation gives CASSSSGRGGYEQYF.

The chain recombines TRBV9 with TRBJ2-7; D is perhaps TRBD1 (6 bases). The V gene's germline CDR1 is SGDLS and CDR2 YYNGEE. V was cut by 4 bases and J by 6 bases, with 20 bases left in between. The CDR3 consists of 15 residues. The CDR3 is CASSPRGSRTGEQYF. CDR3 nucleotide sequence: TGTGCCAGCAGCCCCAGGGGTTCTAGGACCGGCGAGCAGTACTTC. The full variable domain, its missing parts supplied by reference TRBV9 and TRBJ2-7, is DSGVTQTPKHLITATGQRVTLRCSPRSGDLSVYWYQQSLDQGLQFLIQYYNGEERAKGNILERFSAQQFPDLHSELNLSSLELGDSALYFCASSPRGSRTGEQYFGPGTRLTVT.

In its sample, this clonotype was seen many times. The V and J genes are TRBV2 and TRBJ2-1; maybe TRBD2 (6 bases). The length of the CDR3 is 15 residues. V was pared by 2 bases and J by 6 bases, with 14 bases between. Germline CDR1 reads SNHLY; CDR2 reads FYNNEI. The DNA for the CDR3 is TGTGCCAGCAGTGAACAGGTGACTAGGGGCAATGAGCAGTTCTTC. Translating gives CASSEQVTRGNEQFF.

In nucleotides, the CDR3 is TGCAGTGCTAGAGATATCCGACACGGCGGCAGCAATCAGCCCCAGCATTTT. Amino acid sequence: CSARDIRHGGSNQPQHF. This chain links TRBV20-1 with TRBJ1-5; the D is unclear. The CDR3 has 17 residues. V lost 0 bases and J 1 base, leaving 16 bases between the germline ends. Looked up from germline, CDR1 is DFQATT and CDR2 is SNEGSKA (reference sequence).

This clonotype was detected only a few times. Its ends do not fully match the called genes, so a read error is possible. This sequence joins TRBV7-7 and TRBJ2-5, with D perhaps TRBD2 (6 bases). From germline, CDR1 is SSHAT and CDR2 FNYEAQ (reference sequence). This CDR3 is 16 amino acids long. Here the CDR3 reads CASSPQRSGERETQYF. Written as DNA, the CDR3 is TGTGCTAGCAGCCCCCAGAGGTCGGGAGAACGAGAGACCCAGTACTTC.

This clonotype turned up a few times. V gene TRBV5-6 combines with J gene TRBJ1-1; 8 bases fit TRBD1. The CDR3 covers 11 residues. The junction had 2 bases not matched to a gene; V was cut back by 4 bases and J by 9 bases. Looked up from germline, CDR1 is SGHDT and CDR2 is YYEEEE. DNA for the CDR3: TGTGCCAGCAGCGGGACAGGTAAAGCTTTCTTT. This sequence encodes CASSGTGKAFF.

This chain links TRBV20-1 with TRBJ2-1; the match to TRBD1 covers 7 bases. The J segment lost 9 bases and the V segment lost 0 bases, leaving 14 bases of the junction unmatched. The CDR3 is made up of 16 amino acids. Germline CDR1 DFQATT, CDR2 SNEGSKA (reference sequence). The CDR3 region is CSARDAARQGYSEQFF. The DNA for the CDR3 is TGCAGTGCTAGAGATGCGGCGCGACAGGGTTATTCTGAGCAGTTCTTC.

V and J are TRBV11-3 and TRBJ2-3; D gene unclear. Germline loops: CDR1 SGHNT, CDR2 YENEEA. The V and J ends lost 2 bases and 3 bases respectively, with 9 bases between them. The CDR3 consists of 14 residues. In DNA, the CDR3 is TGTGCCAGCAGCTTATCACCCCCAACAGATACGCAGTATTTT. Its translation: CASSLSPPTDTQYF.

The chain recombines TRBV6-5 with TRBJ1-6; D unclear. CDR1 MNHEY and CDR2 SVGAGI come from the germline V gene. The CDR3 covers 19 residues. The V end was cut by 0 bases, the J end by 1 base, with 16 bases between. CDR3 region: CASSYSGRVDGSYNSPLHF. The CDR3 nucleotides are TGTGCCAGCAGTTACTCGGGGAGGGTGGATGGATCCTATAATTCACCCCTCCACTTT.

The rearrangement links TRBV21-1 to TRBJ1-5. TRBV21-1 is noted as a pseudogene. The CDR3 has 16 amino acids. CDR3 residues: CASSKGAPYSNQPQHF. The CDR3 nucleotides read TGTGCCAGCAGCAAAGGGGCACCTTATAGCAATCAGCCCCAGCATTTT.

This clonotype was detected a few times. The chain joins TRBV20-1 to TRBJ1-5; a weak D match, TRBD1 (5 bases). Trimming took off 6 bases at V and 6 bases at J, with 15 bases between the two ends. There are 13 residues in the CDR3. Germline CDR1 and CDR2: DFQATT and SNEGSKA (reference sequence). The CDR3 DNA reads as TGCAGTGCCACGGGACGGGGGGGTCAGCCCCAGCATTTT. Translated: CSATGRGGQPQHF.

The chain employs TRBV5-4 and TRBJ1-1; D gene uncertain. Trimming pared 5 bases from V and 3 bases from J, leaving 8 bases between. This CDR3 has 12 amino acids. CDR1 is SGHNT, CDR2 YYREEE, per germline (reference sequence). DNA of the CDR3: TGTGCCAGCAGGGGAGTGTACACTGAAGCTTTCTTT. Translated: CASRGVYTEAFF.

This clonotype was counted between two and nine times. The genes are TRBV29-1 and TRBJ2-3; the D is unclear. V lost 4 bases and J 14 bases, leaving 16 bases between the germline ends. Germline values: CDR1 SQVTM, CDR2 ANQGSEA. The CDR3 sequence is 11 residues long. The CDR3 spells CSVVVSLRLYF. The CDR3 DNA follows: TGCAGCGTTGTAGTTTCCCTACGCCTGTATTTT.